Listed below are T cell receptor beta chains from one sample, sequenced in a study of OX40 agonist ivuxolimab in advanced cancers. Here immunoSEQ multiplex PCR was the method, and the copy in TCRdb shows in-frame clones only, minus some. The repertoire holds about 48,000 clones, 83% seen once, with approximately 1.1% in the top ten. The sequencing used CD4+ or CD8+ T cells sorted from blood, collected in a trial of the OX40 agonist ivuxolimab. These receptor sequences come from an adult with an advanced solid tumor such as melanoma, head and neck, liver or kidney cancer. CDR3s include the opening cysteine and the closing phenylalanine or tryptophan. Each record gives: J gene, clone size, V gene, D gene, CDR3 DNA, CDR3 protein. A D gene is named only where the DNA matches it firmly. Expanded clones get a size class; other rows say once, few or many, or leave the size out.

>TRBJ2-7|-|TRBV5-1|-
TGCGCCAGCAGAACAGATTTAGGGTACGAGCAGTACTTC
CASRTDLGYEQYF
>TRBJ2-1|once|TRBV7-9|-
TGTGCCAGCAGCTTAGAGGCATATGAGCAGTTCTTC
CASSLEAYEQFF
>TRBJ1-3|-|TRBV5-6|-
TGTGCCAGCTGCCCTTCATTTGGAAACACCATATATTTT
CASCPSFGNTIYF
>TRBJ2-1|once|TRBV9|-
TGTGCCAGCAGCGTAGGGGCCGGATTAGCGGTAAAGTTCTTC
CASSVGAGLAVKFF
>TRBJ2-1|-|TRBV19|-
TGTGCCAGTAGTATCCTCCGGGGCAATGAGCAGTTCTTC
CASSILRGNEQFF
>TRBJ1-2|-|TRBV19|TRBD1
TGTGCCAGTAGTCCCCCCGGGACAGGGGCGGTTGGCTACACCTTC
CASSPPGTGAVGYTF
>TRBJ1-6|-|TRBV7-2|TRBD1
TGTGCCAGCAGCACTGGGACAGGGTGGGGCGCCTATAATTCACCCCTCCACTTT
CASSTGTGWGAYNSPLHF
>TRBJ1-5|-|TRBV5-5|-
TGTGCCAGCAGCCTGGGACCTAATCAGCCCCAGCATTTT
CASSLGPNQPQHF
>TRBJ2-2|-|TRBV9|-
TGTGCCAGCAGCGTGTCGGGGGCTCGCACCGGGGAGCTGTTTTTT
CASSVSGARTGELFF
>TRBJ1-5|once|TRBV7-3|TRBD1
TGTGCCAGCAGCTCCCTATCGGTCGGACAGGCCCTATACCAGCCCCAGCATTTT
CASSSLSVGQALYQPQHF
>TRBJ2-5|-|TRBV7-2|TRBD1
TGTGCCAGCAGCCCGACAGGGCGTAAGCAGACCCAGTACTTC
CASSPTGRKQTQYF
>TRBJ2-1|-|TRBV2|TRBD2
TGTGCCAGCTCCCTCTCCGGGGGGGATGAGCAGTTCTTC
CASSLSGGDEQFF
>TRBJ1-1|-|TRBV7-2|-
TGTGCCAGCAGCTTACCATCTGACACTGAAGCTTTCTTT
CASSLPSDTEAFF
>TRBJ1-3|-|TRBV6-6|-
TGTGCCAGCAGTTACAGGTCTAGGGTGGACACCATATATTTT
CASSYRSRVDTIYF
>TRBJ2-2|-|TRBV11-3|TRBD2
TGTGCCAGCACCCCGCGGTTCGTTCTTGGGGGGGACTTGAACACCGGGGAGCTGTTTTTT
CASTPRFVLGGDLNTGELFF
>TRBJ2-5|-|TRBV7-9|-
TGTGCCAGCAGCTTATACCCCCCCCTAGTGGTAGAAGAGACCCAGTACTTC
CASSLYPPLVVEETQYF
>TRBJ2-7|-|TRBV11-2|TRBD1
TGTGCCAGCAGCTCGGTTCGACAGGGCTACGAGCAGTACTTC
CASSSVRQGYEQYF
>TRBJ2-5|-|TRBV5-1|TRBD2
TGCGCCAGCAGCTTGGGAGGACTAGCGGGGGATCAAGAGACCCAGTACTTC
CASSLGGLAGDQETQYF
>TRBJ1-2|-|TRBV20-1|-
TGCAGTGCTCTCCAGGGGAATGGCTACACCTTC
CSALQGNGYTF
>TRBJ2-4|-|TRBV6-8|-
TGTGCCAGCAGTTCGTACAGGGAGGGACTAGCCAAAAACATTCAGTACTTC
CASSSYREGLAKNIQYF
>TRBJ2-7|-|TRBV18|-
TGTGCCAGCTCACAGCGTACAGGGAGGGAGCAGTACTTC
CASSQRTGREQYF
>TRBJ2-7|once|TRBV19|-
TGTACCAGTAGTATCTTCTTGACGTCTGTTCGCTCCTACGAGCAGTACTTC
CTSSIFLTSVRSYEQYF
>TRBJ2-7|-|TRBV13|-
TGTGCCAGCAGCTCCACCCCGGCTGACGCCTACGAGCAGTACTTC
CASSSTPADAYEQYF
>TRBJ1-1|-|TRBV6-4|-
TGTGCCAGCAGATTTTTTATAGGACGGCTCTGGTTGGACACTGAAGCTTTCTTT
CASRFFIGRLWLDTEAFF
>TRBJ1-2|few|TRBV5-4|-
TGTGCCAGCAGCTCCGACAGCTATGGCTACACCTTC
CASSSDSYGYTF
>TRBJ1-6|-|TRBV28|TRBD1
TGTGCCAGCAGTTTTCCGGGACAGGGGGCTGGGAATTCACCCCTCCACTTT
CASSFPGQGAGNSPLHF
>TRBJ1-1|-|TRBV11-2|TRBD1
TGTGCCAGCAGCTTACTGACCGGGACAGCAATACATGAAGCTTTCTTT
CASSLLTGTAIHEAFF